What follows is one T cell receptor beta chain and its context. Its ends do not fully match the called genes, so a read error is possible. Assay: immunoSEQ multiplex PCR; the TCRdb copy retains only in-frame clones and omits some. The sample records more than 11,000 clones, about 84% being singletons. The length of the CDR3 is 13 residues. Looked up from germline, CDR1 is MNHNY and CDR2 is SVGAGI (reference sequence). These data are taken from a study of OX40 agonist ivuxolimab in advanced cancers. Overall study context: Enrollees could have had prior anti-PD-1, anti-PD-L1 or anti-CTLA-4 therapy, which 40% to 45% had received.

This chain uses TRBV6-6 with TRBJ2-7; D ambiguous. This TCR derives from an adult with an advanced solid tumor such as melanoma, head and neck, liver or kidney cancer. The starting material was CD4+ or CD8+ T cells sorted from blood, obtained in a trial of the OX40 agonist ivuxolimab. CDR3: CASSDSASGEQYF. CDR3 DNA sequence: TGTGCCAGCAGTGACTCTGCATCGGGCGAGCAGTACTTC.